The T cell receptor (beta chain) under discussion was sequenced for a study of T cells in localized non-small cell lung cancer. Study-wide findings and caveats: In the blood, greater T cell density corresponded to longer overall survival. Peak T cell clonality was found in uninvolved adjacent lung, exceeding tumor. The study sequenced only one region of the tumor. As a result, intratumor heterogeneity could not be excluded and remains possible.

CDR1 SQVTM and CDR2 ANQGSEA come from the germline V gene. The CDR3 runs 11 residues. Trimming removed 4 bases from V and 3 bases from J, with 4 bases in between. This table comes from immunoSEQ multiplex PCR, and its TCRdb copy is limited to in-frame clones, with some not included. The sample includes around 100,000 clones, around 90% of them seen just once. With regard to this clone: Antigen unknown.

The sequence was collected from a man aged 40-75 years with stage I squamous cell lung carcinoma. The sample here was peripheral blood, taken before any cancer treatment. This chain uses TRBV29-1 with TRBJ2-1; D call uncertain. The chain's CDR3 is CSVGSYNEQFF. In DNA, the CDR3 is TGCAGCGTTGGGAGCTACAATGAGCAGTTCTTC.